One sample yielded the 29 T cell receptor beta chains listed below, sequenced in a study of CXCR3-negative and CXCR3-positive naive CD8 T cells. UMI-labeled 5' RACE TRB cDNA libraries were prepared from the cells. From its re-call of the 5' RACE reads, TCRdb lists each CDR3 protein once, without DNA. This table lists some 150,000 distinct CDR3 sequences. The antigens these receptors bind are not known. Overall study results and limits: Comparison of naive cells showed more hydrophobic TRB CDR3s in CXCR3-positive than in CXCR3-negative naive cells.

Sequencing used naive CXCR3+ CD8+ T cells from blood. The sample's subset: CD45RO-CCR7+CD27+CD95- naive CD8+ T cells expressing CXCR3 (TNR3+). These receptors were collected from a human donor in good health. Some clones in this sample may be carry-over from other donors' samples.

The chain recombines TRBV3-1 with TRBJ1-2; checking the TCRdb D call of TRBD1 is not possible without DNA. This CDR3 spans 15 amino acids. Germline V gives CDR1 LGHDT, CDR2 YNNKEL (reference sequence). The CDR3 here is CASSQPWTEGYGYTF.

The chain links TRBV29-1 to TRBJ2-5; TCRdb proposes TRBD1, but this gene call is untestable without DNA. The CDR3 contains 15 residues. CDR1 and CDR2 (germline): SQVTM, ANQGSEA. Here the CDR3 reads CSVEERRGFGETQYF.

The V call is TRBV20-1, the J call TRBJ2-7; TCRdb selects TRBD1, and the lack of DNA leaves this call unchecked. In germline, CDR1 is DFQATT, CDR2 SNEGSKA (reference sequence). CDR3 length equals 16 residues. The chain's CDR3 is CSARDRPPASYYEQYF.

The CDR3 loop reads CATSTVQGSTGELFF. The chain carries TRBV15 and TRBJ2-2; without DNA, the TCRdb call of TRBD1 cannot be checked. The length of the CDR3 is 15 residues. The germline V gene has CDR1 LNHNV and CDR2 YYDKDF (reference sequence).

The V gene is TRBV15, the J gene TRBJ1-3. This CDR3 contains 13 residues. Per germline, CDR1 LNHNV and CDR2 YYDKDF (reference sequence). CDR3 sequence reads: CATSSAATNTIYF.

The chain carries TRBV7-9 and TRBJ2-5; the TRBD2 assignment by TCRdb is unverifiable without DNA. This CDR3 contains 16 residues. Germline values: CDR1 SEHNR, CDR2 FQNEAQ (reference sequence). The CDR3: CASSLRTAGGGETQYF. Full variable domain (outside the CDR3, taken from reference TRBV7-9 and TRBJ2-5): DTGVSQNPRHKITKRGQNVTFRCDPISEHNRLYWYRQTLGQGPEFLTYFQNEAQLEKSRLLSDRFSAERPKGSFSTLEIQRTEQGDSAMYLCASSLRTAGGGETQYFGPGTRLLVL.

The chain recombines TRBV7-8 with TRBJ2-7; absent DNA, TCRdb's TRBD1 call cannot be checked. The V gene's germline CDR1 is SGHVS and CDR2 FQNEAQ. The CDR3 covers 15 residues. CDR3 sequence reads: CASSLAPAGSPEQYF.

The genes are TRBV7-9 and TRBJ2-2. Germline assignment: CDR1 SEHNR and CDR2 FQNEAQ (reference sequence). The CDR3 has 14 residues. The CDR3 region is CASSLVRNTGELFF.

The rearrangement links TRBV9 to TRBJ2-5; TCRdb gives TRBD2 as the D gene, but with no DNA this cannot be confirmed. The germline V gene encodes CDR1 SGDLS and CDR2 YYNGEE. This CDR3 has 16 residues. CDR3 sequence reads: CASSSGTSGVWETQYF.

The chain links TRBV29-1 to TRBJ2-1; the D gene TCRdb calls, TRBD2, cannot be checked with no DNA. This CDR3 contains 16 residues. Germline V gene lookup returns CDR1 SQVTM and CDR2 ANQGSEA. CDR3 residues: CSVEEFQHLRHNEQFF.

The gene calls are TRBV28 and TRBJ2-1; as DNA is missing, the TRBD1 call by TCRdb cannot be tested. CDR1 is MDHEN and CDR2 is SYDVKM in the germline V gene. The CDR3 has 14 residues. The CDR3 loop is CASTRGGGHNEQFF.

The chain links TRBV23-1 to TRBJ1-2; the TCRdb D gene call, TRBD1, has no DNA to confirm it. TRBV23-1 is an ORF, with its function uncertain. CDR3 length: 16 residues. The chain's CDR3 is CARKAPSGDSNYGYTF.

The chain is built from TRBV6-5 and TRBJ2-7; the D call from TCRdb, TRBD1, cannot be confirmed without DNA. Germline CDR1 reads MNHEY; CDR2 reads SVGAGI. CDR3 length equals 14 residues. CDR3 sequence: CASSLSVGAGEQYF.

V and J are TRBV20-1 and TRBJ2-7; TCRdb outputs TRBD2, but without DNA this stays unchecked. Germline assignment: CDR1 DFQATT and CDR2 SNEGSKA (reference sequence). This CDR3 region has 14 residues. The CDR3 is CSALPVVEGYEQYF.

The chain recombines TRBV4-2 with TRBJ2-1; TCRdb's D call of TRBD2 is untestable without DNA. This CDR3 is built from 15 residues. The V gene's germline CDR1 is LGHNA and CDR2 YNFKEQ. CDR3 amino acids: CASSRTSGGANEQFF.

The rearrangement links TRBV5-6 to TRBJ2-1; TCRdb's D gene call, TRBD2, goes unchecked for lack of DNA. CDR1 is SGHDT and CDR2 is YYEEEE in the germline V gene. CDR3 length: 15 amino acids. CDR3 protein: CASSFGTSGPDEQFF.

V and J are TRBV15 and TRBJ2-2. Germline CDR1 and CDR2: LNHNV and YYDKDF (reference sequence). This CDR3 has 14 residues. CDR3 amino acids: CATSRDMATGELFF.

The rearrangement links TRBV2 to TRBJ2-1; TCRdb outputs TRBD1, but without DNA this stays unchecked. The V gene's germline CDR1 is SNHLY and CDR2 FYNNEI. CDR3 size: 12 residues. The CDR3 reads CASGHNRDEQFF.

The CDR3 loop reads CASSQVEPWVAGANVLTF. The chain recombines TRBV3-1 with TRBJ2-6. From germline, CDR1 is LGHDT and CDR2 YNNKEL (reference sequence). The CDR3 length is 18 residues.

The chain couples TRBV29-1 to TRBJ2-7. The CDR3 extends over 13 amino acids. The germline V gene encodes CDR1 SQVTM and CDR2 ANQGSEA. This CDR3 is CSVEGGDTYEQYF.

The V and J genes are TRBV5-1 and TRBJ2-1; TCRdb names TRBD2, which stays unverified in the absence of DNA. CDR3 length: 16 residues. Germline V gene sequence: CDR1 SGHRS, CDR2 YFSETQ. The CDR3 loop is CASSLESSGSYNEQFF.

J is TRBJ2-2 and V is TRBV28; no DNA is available, so the TRBD2 call from TCRdb remains unchecked. The CDR3 loop spans 17 amino acids. Germline V gives CDR1 MDHEN, CDR2 SYDVKM. CDR3 sequence reads: CASSTRISGGVTGELFF.

The genes are TRBV2 and TRBJ2-1; TCRdb outputs TRBD2, but without DNA this stays unchecked. This CDR3 region has 13 residues. Germline V gene sequence: CDR1 SNHLY, CDR2 FYNNEI. CDR3 protein: CASSGAARSEQFF.

J is TRBJ2-7 and V is TRBV7-9; TCRdb selects TRBD1, and the lack of DNA leaves this call unchecked. Germline values: CDR1 SEHNR, CDR2 FQNEAQ (reference sequence). This CDR3 has 20 residues. The CDR3 loop reads CASSLALYRGTGVSIHEQYF.

The rearrangement links TRBV19 to TRBJ2-1. The CDR3 length is 15 residues. The V gene's germline CDR1 is LNHDA and CDR2 SQIVND (reference sequence). The CDR3 here is CASSIGGRSYNEQFF. The variable domain in full, completed from reference TRBV19 and TRBJ2-1, reads DGGITQSPKYLFRKEGQNVTLSCEQNLNHDAMYWYRQDPGQGLRLIYYSQIVNDFQKGDIAEGYSVSREKKESFPLTVTSAQKNPTAFYLCASSIGGRSYNEQFFGPGTRLTVL.

The gene calls are TRBV28 and TRBJ2-3; TCRdb's assignment of TRBD1 cannot be checked, as there is no DNA. The CDR3 runs to 12 residues. CDR1 and CDR2 (germline): MDHEN, SYDVKM. The CDR3 sequence is CVSGFPTDTQYF.

The CDR3 here is CSARHLSGSPYEQYF. The rearrangement joins TRBV20-1 to TRBJ2-7. Germline assignment: CDR1 DFQATT and CDR2 SNEGSKA (reference sequence). The CDR3 length is 15 residues.

The chain joins TRBV13 to TRBJ1-1; checking the TCRdb D call of TRBD1 is not possible without DNA. CDR3 length equals 15 residues. Germline V gene data show CDR1 as PRHDT and CDR2 as FYEKMQ (reference sequence). The CDR3 sequence is CASTGGWRVDTEAFF.

V is TRBV18 and J is TRBJ1-1. The germline V gene encodes CDR1 KGHSH and CDR2 LQKENI. The CDR3 covers 11 residues. The CDR3 protein is CASSPPGKAFF.